Sequencing of this TCR beta chain was carried out in a study of neoadjuvant nivolumab and ipilimumab in lung cancer. Clones were read by immunoSEQ multiplex PCR, and TCRdb kept only the in-frame ones, dropping some. The data show about 18,000 clones, roughly 77% seen once. Only a few counts were recorded for this clone. The target antigen is unknown. CDR3 size: 13 residues. V was pared by 10 bases and J by 10 bases, with 22 bases between. Germline CDR1 reads MNHNS; CDR2 reads SASEGT. Broader study findings: TCR sequencing covered a small number of samples. Only two of four nivolumab-treated tumors gained richness and clonality by surgery.

The sequence was collected from an adult with non-small cell lung cancer. The specimen comprised tumor tissue, sampled after neoadjuvant nivolumab, alone or with ipilimumab, at or shortly before surgery. The V and J genes are TRBV6-1 and TRBJ1-1, with D tentatively TRBD1 (5 bases). The CDR3 DNA reads as TGTGCCACCTATCAGTGGGGGTCCTTCGGAGCTTTCTTT. Amino acids: CATYQWGSFGAFF.